The 8 T cell receptor beta chains below were found in one sample sequenced in a study of cytomegalovirus exposure and HLA in healthy donors. This PCR relied on a set of 60 Vbeta primers and 13 Jbeta primers. Generated by immunoSEQ multiplex PCR, the TCRdb table keeps only in-frame clones and is missing some. The profile shows around 130,000 clones, around 80% of them singletons. The sample consisted of PBMCs. The receptors here all came from a human donor in good health.

This chain uses TRBV7-8 with TRBJ1-5; 9 bases line up with TRBD1. Germline lookup yields CDR1 SGHVS and CDR2 FQNEAQ. V lost 2 bases to trimming and J lost 1 base; unmatched junction nucleotides: 3. The CDR3 runs 16 residues. The CDR3 nucleotides are TGTGCCAGCAGCTTAATGGGACAGGGAAGCAATCAGCCCCAGCATTTT. It specifies CASSLMGQGSNQPQHF.

The chain is built from TRBV5-1 and TRBJ2-5; D not resolved. V was clipped by 0 bases and J by 3 bases, with 6 bases between them. Germline CDR1 SGHRS, CDR2 YFSETQ. This CDR3 is 13 amino acids long. The CDR3 DNA reads as TGCGCCAGCAGCTTGGTATTCGAAGAGACCCAGTACTTC. Amino acids: CASSLVFEETQYF.

The rearrangement links TRBV2 to TRBJ1-6; D remains ambiguous. Germline CDR1 and CDR2: SNHLY and FYNNEI. Trimming removed 5 bases at V and 7 bases at J, with 12 bases between. The CDR3 extends over 14 amino acids. CDR3 bases: TGTGCCAGCAGTCCCGAGCTGTTCAATTCACCCCTCCACTTT. Its protein is CASSPELFNSPLHF. The full variable domain, in which reference TRBV2 and TRBJ1-6 provide the parts outside the CDR3, is EPEVTQTPSHQVTQMGQEVILRCVPISNHLYFYWYRQILGQKVEFLVSFYNNEISEKSEIFDDQFSVERPDGSNFTLKIRSTKLEDSAMYFCASSPELFNSPLHFGNGTRLTVT.

This chain joins TRBV6-1 and TRBJ1-1; a possible D gene is TRBD1 (5 bases). CDR1 is MNHNS, CDR2 SASEGT, per germline. This CDR3 has 13 amino acids. V was cut by 0 bases and J by 9 bases, with 11 bases left in between. The CDR3 spells CASSEANRPKAFF. In nucleotides, the CDR3 is TGTGCCAGCAGTGAAGCGAACAGGCCGAAAGCTTTCTTT.

V usage is TRBV18 and J usage is TRBJ1-2; a weak D match, TRBD1 (6 bases). The CDR3 consists of 14 residues. V lost 1 base and J lost 6, with 12 bases in between. Germline CDR1 and CDR2: KGHSH and LQKENI. The CDR3 sequence is CASSPQGEYHGYTF. In DNA, the CDR3 is TGTGCCAGCTCACCACAGGGGGAGTACCATGGCTACACCTTC. Full variable domain (outside the CDR3, taken from reference TRBV18 and TRBJ1-2): NAGVMQNPRHLVRRRGQEARLRCSPMKGHSHVYWYRQLPEEGLKFMVYLQKENIIDESGMPKERFSAEFPKEGPSILRIQQVVRGDSAAYFCASSPQGEYHGYTFGSGTRLTVV.

The chain uses TRBV28 and TRBJ1-5; TRBD1 is a possible D gene (5 bases). Trimming left V 6 bases short and J 5 bases short, with 26 bases between. CDR1 is MDHEN and CDR2 is SYDVKM in the germline V gene. The CDR3 consists of 18 residues. The chain's CDR3 is CASRRNNRRTSNDQPQHF. The CDR3 DNA follows: TGTGCCAGCAGGAGAAATAACAGGCGAACAAGCAACGATCAGCCCCAGCATTTT.

This chain uses TRBV7-9 with TRBJ2-7; a possible D gene is TRBD2 (7 bases). CDR1 and CDR2 from the germline V gene are SEHNR and FQNEAQ (reference sequence). The CDR3 covers 16 residues. CDR3 residues: CSNSLNTGGFTYEQYF. The CDR3 bases are TGTTCCAACAGCTTAAATACGGGGGGCTTTACTTACGAGCAGTACTTC.

The CDR3: CASSWTGDEWGKEKLFF. In nucleotides, the CDR3 is TGTGCCAGCAGCTGGACAGGGGATGAATGGGGAAAAGAAAAACTGTTTTTT. The genes are TRBV28 and TRBJ1-4; 9 bases are shared with TRBD1. Germline V CDR1 and CDR2: MDHEN, SYDVKM. The CDR3 is made up of 17 amino acids. V dropped 6 bases and J dropped 8; count of bases not matched to a gene: 16.